What follows is one T cell receptor beta chain and its context. Method: immunoSEQ multiplex PCR; TCRdb's copy keeps in-frame clones and lacks some. The table lists about 210,000 clones, 85% to 95% of them singletons. This sample is part of a study of T cell responses to AZD1222 COVID-19 vaccine. The CDR3 covers 12 residues. V lost 6 bases to trimming and J lost 6 bases; unmatched junction nucleotides: 1. Germline values: CDR1 SEHNR, CDR2 FQNEAQ (reference sequence). The chain uses TRBV7-9 and TRBJ1-4; 7 bases fit TRBD1. The sample consisted of peripheral blood, taken on day 0 of AZD1222 vaccination. This receptor was obtained from an adult in good health. The CDR3 spells CASRQGDEKLFF. CDR3 coding DNA: TGTGCCAGCAGGCAGGGGGATGAAAAACTGTTTTTT.